This record concerns one T cell receptor (beta chain) sequence. The antigen this receptor binds is unknown. No base quality information exists; no much larger clone differs at one position. The cysteine opens and the phenylalanine closes a CDR3 of 14 amino acids. Kept here is only the CDR3 DNA, which spans 42 bases and is read in frame from base 1. Per the germline V gene, MNHNS is the CDR1 and SASEGT is the CDR2. V loses 1 base of germline sequence and J loses 0 bases, and the interval between the two ends is 4 bases. This record belongs to a study of T cell changes during pregnancy in multiple sclerosis (dated by TCRdb to about 2019). In terms of the full investigation: The study looked at changes in the T cell repertoire across pregnancy in women with multiple sclerosis.

Preparation of the library involved the immunoSEQ multiplex PCR assay. In TCRdb, the immuneACCESS table is reduced to in-frame sequences with V and J assigned. These tables do not hold every clone; where another copy was compared, an unresolved V gene accounts for under half, and the others remain unexplained. The table for this sample lists approximately 50,000 clones; about 94% of them were counted only once. Around 0.37% of the sample comes from the top ten. The clonotype comes from a female donor with multiple sclerosis, enrolled in a pregnancy study. The sample consisted of CD4+ T cells from peripheral blood mononuclear cells, taken after pregnancy. Recombination joined TRBV6-1 with TRBJ1-5; there is no confident call for the D gene. For the CDR3, the sequence is CASSEVHSNQPQHF. Read as DNA, the sequence is TGTGCCAGCAGTGAAGTCCATAGCAATCAGCCCCAGCATTTT.